This TCR beta chain was profiled in a study of tumor and adjacent non-tumor tissue in lung cancer. The wider study: Patients were aged about 30 to 85, 10 men and roughly 5 women, stage I to III.

This CDR3 is built from 15 residues. Germline V CDR1 and CDR2: LGHNA, YSLEER. With 0 bases removed from V and 6 bases from J, the gap between germline ends came to 12 bases. The library came from three nested PCR rounds adapted from ARM-PCR protocols. Each CDR3 protein is one row after TCRdb ran MiXCR on the multiplex PCR reads. Here the sample spans approximately 110,000 distinct CDR3 sequences, 75% being singletons. Turning to this clonotype: Its target is unknown. This may stem from a read error, because a much larger clone lies one nucleotide away.

General study points: Patients with more diverse tumor TCRs had worse survival.

This sample's RNA came from whole unsorted tissue. Chemotherapy-naive patients with new lung cancer underwent thoracic surgery in China, August–November 2014. The J gene is TRBJ1-5, the V gene TRBV4-3; D is ambiguous. The sample was lung tumor tissue. This sequence was found in a woman aged 55-70 years with non-small cell lung cancer. CDR3: CASSQELGGSQPQHF. The CDR3 region has the DNA TGCGCCAGCAGCCAAGAATTGGGAGGGAGTCAGCCCCAGCATTTT.